Listed here is a single T cell receptor beta chain. This record belongs to a study of T cell changes during pregnancy in multiple sclerosis. The CDR3 spans 16 residues. The ends were cut back, 2 bases at V and 6 bases at J, with 18 bases in the middle. CDR1 is SGHTA and CDR2 is FQGTGA in the germline V gene. Some clones are missing from TCRdb's copy, which holds only in-frame ones; the method was immunoSEQ multiplex PCR. Of around 33,000 clones listed, approximately 90% are singletons. The receptor was derived from a female donor with multiple sclerosis, enrolled in a pregnancy study. J is TRBJ2-3 and V is TRBV7-3; D is uncertain. Sequencing was performed on CD8+ T cells from peripheral blood mononuclear cells, taken in the third trimester of pregnancy. The CDR3 DNA reads as TGTGCCAGCAGCTTATTCGCTGCCCTAAACCGGGATACGCAGTATTTT. This encodes CASSLFAALNRDTQYF.